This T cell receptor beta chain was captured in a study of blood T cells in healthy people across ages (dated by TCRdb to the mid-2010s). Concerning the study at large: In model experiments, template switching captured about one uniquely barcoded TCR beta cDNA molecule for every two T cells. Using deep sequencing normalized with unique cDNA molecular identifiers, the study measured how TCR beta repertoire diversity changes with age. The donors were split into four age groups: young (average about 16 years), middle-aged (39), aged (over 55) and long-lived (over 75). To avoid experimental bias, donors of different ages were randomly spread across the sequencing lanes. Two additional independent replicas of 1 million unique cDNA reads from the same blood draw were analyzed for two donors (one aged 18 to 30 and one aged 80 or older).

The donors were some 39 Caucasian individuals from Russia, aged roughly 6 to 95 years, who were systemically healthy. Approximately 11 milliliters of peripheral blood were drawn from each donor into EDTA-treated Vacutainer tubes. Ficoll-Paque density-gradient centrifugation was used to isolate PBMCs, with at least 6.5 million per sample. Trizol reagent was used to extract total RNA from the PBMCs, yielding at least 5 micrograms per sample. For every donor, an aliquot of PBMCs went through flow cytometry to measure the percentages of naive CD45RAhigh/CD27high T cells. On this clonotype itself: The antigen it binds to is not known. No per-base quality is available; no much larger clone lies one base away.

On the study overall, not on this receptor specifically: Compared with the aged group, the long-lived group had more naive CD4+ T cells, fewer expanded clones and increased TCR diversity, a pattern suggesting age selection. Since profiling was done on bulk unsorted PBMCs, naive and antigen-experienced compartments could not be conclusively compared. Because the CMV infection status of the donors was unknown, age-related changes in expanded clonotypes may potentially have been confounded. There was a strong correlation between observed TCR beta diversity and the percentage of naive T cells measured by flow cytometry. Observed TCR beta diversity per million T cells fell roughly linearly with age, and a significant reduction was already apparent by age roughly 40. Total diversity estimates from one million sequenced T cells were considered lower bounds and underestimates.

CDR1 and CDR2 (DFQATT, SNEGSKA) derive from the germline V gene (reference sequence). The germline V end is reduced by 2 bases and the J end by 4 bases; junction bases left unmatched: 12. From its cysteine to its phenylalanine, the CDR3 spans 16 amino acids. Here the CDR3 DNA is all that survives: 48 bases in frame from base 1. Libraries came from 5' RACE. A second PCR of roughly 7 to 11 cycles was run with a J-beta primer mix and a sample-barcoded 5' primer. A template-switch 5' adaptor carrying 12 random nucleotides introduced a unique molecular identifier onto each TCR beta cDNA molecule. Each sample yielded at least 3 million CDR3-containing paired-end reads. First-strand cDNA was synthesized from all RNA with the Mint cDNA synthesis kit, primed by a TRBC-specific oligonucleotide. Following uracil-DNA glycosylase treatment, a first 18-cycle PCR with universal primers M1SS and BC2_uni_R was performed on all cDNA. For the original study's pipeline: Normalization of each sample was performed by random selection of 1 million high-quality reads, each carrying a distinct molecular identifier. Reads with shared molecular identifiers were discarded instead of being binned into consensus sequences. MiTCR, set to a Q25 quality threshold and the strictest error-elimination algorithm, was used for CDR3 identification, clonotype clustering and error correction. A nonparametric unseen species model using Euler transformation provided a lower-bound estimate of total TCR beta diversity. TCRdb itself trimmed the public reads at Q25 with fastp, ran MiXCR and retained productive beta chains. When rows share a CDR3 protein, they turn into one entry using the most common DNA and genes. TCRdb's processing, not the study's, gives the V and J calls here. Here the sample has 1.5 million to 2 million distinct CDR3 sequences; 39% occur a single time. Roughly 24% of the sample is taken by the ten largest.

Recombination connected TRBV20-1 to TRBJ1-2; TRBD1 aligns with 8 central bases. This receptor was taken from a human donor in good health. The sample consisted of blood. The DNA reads TGCAGTGCTAGACCTAGAGGGACAGGAGTACTCTATGGCTACACCTTC. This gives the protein CSARPRGTGVLYGYTF.